A selection of T cell receptor beta chains follows, all from one sample in a study of shared clonotypes between healthy human individuals. This table comes from immunoSEQ multiplex PCR, and its TCRdb copy is limited to in-frame clones, with some not included. The repertoire holds around 2,000,000 clones, with under 95% as singletons. What was sequenced was naive CD8+ T cells from PBMCs. The source of these receptors is a man between 18 and 29 years old in good health. Some clones in this sample may be carry-over from other donors' samples. CDR3s include the opening cysteine and the closing phenylalanine or tryptophan. The order of the fields is V gene, clone size, D gene, J gene, CDR3 protein, CDR3 DNA. D genes are given only for firm matches. Size tells how often a clone was seen (once, few, many) or the class of an expanded clone, and some rows leave it out.

V gene: TRBV5-1; clone size: .; D gene: TRBD1; J gene: TRBJ2-7; CDR3 protein: CASSLRDRPEYEQYF; CDR3 DNA: TGCGCCAGCAGCTTGAGGGACAGGCCTGAATACGAGCAGTACTTC
V gene: TRBV27; clone size: .; D gene: .; J gene: TRBJ2-5; CDR3 protein: CASTPSGVLRTPETQYF; CDR3 DNA: TGTGCCAGCACTCCCTCGGGGGTTTTGCGTACCCCAGAGACCCAGTACTTC
V gene: TRBV7-2; clone size: .; D gene: .; J gene: TRBJ1-5; CDR3 protein: CASRQSGGAIGNQPQHF; CDR3 DNA: TGTGCCAGCAGACAAAGTGGGGGGGCGATCGGCAATCAGCCCCAGCATTTT
V gene: TRBV5-1; clone size: few; D gene: .; J gene: TRBJ2-5; CDR3 protein: CASSLGAGTQYF; CDR3 DNA: TGCGCCAGCAGCTTGGGTGCCGGGACCCAGTACTTC
V gene: TRBV14; clone size: once; D gene: TRBD2; J gene: TRBJ2-7; CDR3 protein: CASSQNLITSGSTEQYF; CDR3 DNA: TGTGCCAGCAGCCAAAACCTAATAACTAGCGGGAGCACCGAGCAGTACTTC
V gene: TRBV27; clone size: .; D gene: .; J gene: TRBJ2-3; CDR3 protein: CASSLGGDTQYF; CDR3 DNA: TGTGCCAGCAGTTTAGGAGGAGATACGCAGTATTTT
V gene: TRBV4-1; clone size: .; D gene: .; J gene: TRBJ1-5; CDR3 protein: CASSQTGYSQPQHF; CDR3 DNA: TGCGCCAGCAGCCAAACAGGGTATAGTCAGCCCCAGCATTTT
V gene: TRBV9; clone size: .; D gene: .; J gene: TRBJ1-2; CDR3 protein: CASSVARAAGYTF; CDR3 DNA: TGTGCCAGCAGCGTAGCCAGGGCCGCTGGCTACACCTTC
V gene: TRBV19; clone size: .; D gene: .; J gene: TRBJ2-5; CDR3 protein: CASTVRGAEETQYF; CDR3 DNA: TGTGCCAGTACCGTAAGGGGGGCTGAAGAGACCCAGTACTTC
V gene: TRBV5-4; clone size: .; D gene: .; J gene: TRBJ2-1; CDR3 protein: CASKVGGAGPYNEQFF; CDR3 DNA: TGTGCCAGCAAAGTCGGGGGCGCTGGCCCCTACAATGAGCAGTTCTTC
V gene: TRBV11-3; clone size: once; D gene: .; J gene: TRBJ2-1; CDR3 protein: CASSSPTLGPNEQFF; CDR3 DNA: TGTGCCAGCAGCTCACCCACGCTGGGGCCCAATGAGCAGTTCTTC
V gene: TRBV28; clone size: .; D gene: .; J gene: TRBJ2-1; CDR3 protein: CASSFLDVLAINEQFF; CDR3 DNA: TGTGCCAGCAGTTTCCTCGATGTTTTGGCGATAAATGAGCAGTTCTTC
V gene: TRBV18; clone size: .; D gene: .; J gene: TRBJ2-5; CDR3 protein: CASSPSFQETQYF; CDR3 DNA: TGTGCCAGCTCACCATCCTTCCAAGAGACCCAGTACTTC
V gene: TRBV28; clone size: .; D gene: TRBD1; J gene: TRBJ1-1; CDR3 protein: CASSLLQGAEDTEAFF; CDR3 DNA: TGTGCCAGCAGCTTATTACAGGGGGCTGAGGACACTGAAGCTTTCTTT
V gene: TRBV9; clone size: .; D gene: .; J gene: TRBJ2-7; CDR3 protein: CASSVGGESYEQYF; CDR3 DNA: TGTGCCAGCAGCGTAGGGGGGGAATCCTACGAGCAGTACTTC
V gene: TRBV30; clone size: .; D gene: .; J gene: TRBJ1-2; CDR3 protein: CATSIDFYGYTF; CDR3 DNA: TGTGCCACCTCCATCGACTTCTATGGCTACACCTTC
V gene: TRBV11-3; clone size: .; D gene: .; J gene: TRBJ2-1; CDR3 protein: CASSFVQGNEQFF; CDR3 DNA: TGTGCCAGCAGCTTCGTTCAGGGGAATGAGCAGTTCTTC
V gene: TRBV2; clone size: once; D gene: .; J gene: TRBJ2-7; CDR3 protein: CASSDRSGRLPYEQYF; CDR3 DNA: TGTGCCAGCAGTGATCGTTCAGGTCGTCTACCCTACGAGCAGTACTTC
V gene: TRBV28; clone size: .; D gene: TRBD2; J gene: TRBJ2-1; CDR3 protein: CASPTYGRASSNEQFF; CDR3 DNA: TGTGCCAGCCCTACCTACGGGAGGGCCTCATCCAATGAGCAGTTCTTC
V gene: TRBV9; clone size: .; D gene: .; J gene: TRBJ2-5; CDR3 protein: CASSESGDSIRFQETQYF; CDR3 DNA: TGTGCCAGCAGCGAGTCAGGGGACTCTATAAGATTTCAGGAGACCCAGTACTTC
V gene: TRBV6-6; clone size: .; D gene: .; J gene: TRBJ2-1; CDR3 protein: CASMSIGGNNEQFF; CDR3 DNA: TGTGCCAGCATGAGTATAGGGGGGAACAATGAGCAGTTCTTC
V gene: TRBV11-2; clone size: .; D gene: TRBD2; J gene: TRBJ2-1; CDR3 protein: CASSLESKREAGHEQFF; CDR3 DNA: TGTGCCAGCAGCTTAGAGTCCAAGCGGGAGGCTGGGCATGAGCAGTTCTTC
V gene: TRBV11-2; clone size: once; D gene: TRBD1; J gene: TRBJ2-7; CDR3 protein: CASSLVGQETYEQYF; CDR3 DNA: TGTGCCAGCAGCTTAGTCGGACAGGAAACCTACGAGCAGTACTTC
V gene: TRBV5-1; clone size: .; D gene: .; J gene: TRBJ2-7; CDR3 protein: CASSLDPGRGYEQYF; CDR3 DNA: TGCGCCAGCAGCTTGGACCCGGGACGGGGCTACGAGCAGTACTTC
V gene: TRBV18; clone size: .; D gene: .; J gene: TRBJ1-3; CDR3 protein: CASSPESRVSSGNTIYF; CDR3 DNA: TGTGCCAGCTCACCTGAGTCCAGGGTCTCCTCTGGAAACACCATATATTTT
V gene: TRBV14; clone size: .; D gene: .; J gene: TRBJ2-2; CDR3 protein: CASSESYTGELFF; CDR3 DNA: TGTGCCAGCAGCGAAAGTTACACCGGGGAGCTGTTTTTT
V gene: TRBV29-1; clone size: .; D gene: .; J gene: TRBJ1-2; CDR3 protein: CSVGAGDGYTF; CDR3 DNA: TGCAGCGTTGGAGCCGGGGATGGCTACACCTTC
V gene: TRBV27; clone size: .; D gene: .; J gene: TRBJ1-3; CDR3 protein: CASSLRGSGNTIYF; CDR3 DNA: TGTGCCAGCAGTCTCAGGGGATCTGGAAACACCATATATTTT
V gene: TRBV27; clone size: .; D gene: .; J gene: TRBJ2-1; CDR3 protein: CASSWAGREQFF; CDR3 DNA: TGTGCCAGCAGCTGGGCGGGGCGGGAGCAGTTCTTC
V gene: TRBV9; clone size: .; D gene: .; J gene: TRBJ2-7; CDR3 protein: CASSVGDGETYEQYF; CDR3 DNA: TGTGCCAGCAGCGTAGGGGATGGTGAAACCTACGAGCAGTACTTC
V gene: TRBV15; clone size: .; D gene: .; J gene: TRBJ2-7; CDR3 protein: CATSDYGAEQYF; CDR3 DNA: TGTGCCACCAGCGATTATGGCGCCGAGCAGTACTTC